This T cell receptor beta chain was retrieved from a study of breast tumors, draining lymph nodes, adjacent tissues. V was cut by 4 bases and J by 8 bases, with 15 bases left in between. The CDR3 totals 13 residues. Germline V gene lookup returns CDR1 SGHNT and CDR2 YYREEE (reference sequence). Axillary draining lymph nodes of breast cancer patients supplied the node samples. This clonotype came up a few times. The antigen remains undetermined. A read error may be the cause here, since a much bigger clone is one base away. TCRdb called the multiplex PCR reads again in MiXCR, with one record for every CDR3 protein. The sample has approximately 150,000 distinct CDR3 sequences, 32% seen once. Points from the study as a whole: Tumor TCR diversity was below lymph nodes but above nontumor tissue. Data fit most tumor T cells coming from lymph node, expanding in tumor. Tumor T cell lymph node origin was a supported hypothesis, not proven.

Sequencing was performed on axillary lymph node tissue. The rearrangement joins TRBV5-4 to TRBJ1-2; TRBD1 is a possible D gene (6 bases). This clonotype was obtained from a female donor with breast cancer. Some clones in this sample may be carry-over from other donors' samples. In nucleotides, the CDR3 is TGTGCCAGCAGCGGAACAGGGACTTGGGGCTACACCTTC. It specifies CASSGTGTWGYTF. The full variable domain, with the rest looked up from reference TRBV5-4 and TRBJ1-2, is ETGVTQSPTHLIKTRGQQVTLRCSSQSGHNTVSWYQQALGQGPQFIFQYYREEENGRGNFPPRFSGLQFPNYSSELNVNALELDDSALYLCASSGTGTWGYTFGSGTRLTVV.